Each of the 7 T cell receptor beta chains below was sequenced from the same sample in a study of blood T cell repertoires in COVID-19. Sequencing used immunoSEQ multiplex PCR; TCRdb keeps in-frame clones, though not all of them. The table has hundreds of thousands of clones, roughly nine tenths seen once; the top ten hold around 5.8%. Specimen: PBMCs or T cells enriched from blood (not recorded which). All receptors come from a woman between 40 and 55 years old who had recovered from COVID-19.

The V gene is TRBV19, the J gene TRBJ2-2; D is perhaps TRBD1 (6 bases). The CDR3 consists of 15 residues. Germline CDR1 and CDR2: LNHDA and SQIVND (reference sequence). The V end was cut by 3 bases, the J end by 7 bases, with 15 bases between. The DNA for the CDR3 is TGTGCCAGTAGTATCGGCGTCAGAGGGGGCGGGGAGCTGTTTTTT. It codes for CASSIGVRGGGELFF.

The CDR3 sequence: CASSSGTGVWEQYF. The CDR3 nucleotides read TGTGCCAGCAGTTCCGGGACAGGGGTATGGGAGCAGTACTTC. V gene TRBV27 combines with J gene TRBJ2-7; 10 nucleotides match TRBD1. The V segment lost 4 bases and the J segment 7 bases; nucleotides outside the gene matches: 7. Germline V gene sequence: CDR1 MNHEY, CDR2 SMNVEV (reference sequence). The CDR3 contains 14 residues.

The rearrangement uses TRBV5-1 and TRBJ2-5, with D perhaps TRBD2 (6 bases). Trimming took 5 bases from V and 5 from J, leaving 22 bases between them. CDR1 and CDR2 (germline): SGHRS, YFSETQ. This CDR3 has 16 amino acids. The CDR3 here is CASRDGEVGRPETQYF. CDR3 sequence (DNA): TGCGCCAGCAGGGACGGGGAGGTTGGGCGTCCGGAGACCCAGTACTTC.

The genes are TRBV6-2 or TRBV6-3 and TRBJ2-7; TRBD2 matches 7 bases. V lost 0 bases and J lost 0; bases outside the gene matches: 5. Germline CDR1 reads MNHEY; CDR2 reads SVGEGT. The CDR3 contains 16 residues. The CDR3 nucleotides are TGTGCCAGCAGTTACTCGAGCGGGACGTACTCCTACGAGCAGTACTTC. The encoded protein is CASSYSSGTYSYEQYF.

As for this clone: This CDR3 is also generated by other DNA sequences in the sample. The rearrangement uses TRBV19 and TRBJ2-2, with TRBD2 matching 7 bases. This CDR3 contains 12 residues. Germline V gene lookup returns CDR1 LNHDA and CDR2 SQIVND (reference sequence). V trimming: 5 bases; J trimming: 6 bases; junction bases outside the gene matches: 0. The CDR3 sequence: CASSRGAGELFF. In DNA form, the CDR3 reads TGTGCCAGTAGTCGGGGGGCCGGGGAGCTGTTTTTT.

The chain couples TRBV28 to TRBJ2-1, with 14 bases lining up with TRBD2. Germline values: CDR1 MDHEN, CDR2 SYDVKM. CDR3 size: 16 residues. Trimming cost V 5 bases and J 9 bases; bases outside gene matches: 9. The CDR3 bases are TGTGCCAGCAGTCTCTCCCGACTAGCGGGAGGGGGTGAGCAGTTCTTC. Translation: CASSLSRLAGGGEQFF.

DNA of the CDR3: TGTGCCAGCAGTCCGACCCGGGGACTAGCGGGATACGAGCAGTACTTC. Residues: CASSPTRGLAGYEQYF. V usage is TRBV27 and J usage is TRBJ2-7, with TRBD2 matching over 13 bases. This CDR3 contains 16 residues. With V trimmed by 5 bases and J by 4 bases, 8 bases remained unmatched. Germline V gene sequence: CDR1 MNHEY, CDR2 SMNVEV (reference sequence).